Following are 20 T cell receptor beta chains from one sample sequenced in a study of shared clonotypes between healthy human individuals. Assay: immunoSEQ multiplex PCR; the TCRdb copy retains only in-frame clones and omits some. This table holds roughly 2.6 million clones, roughly nine tenths found once. The sequenced material came from naive CD4+ T cells sorted from blood. Subset: CD45RA+ positively selected. These TCRs come from a man younger than 30 in good health.

The gene calls are TRBV6-5 and TRBJ1-2; no reliable D call. The CDR3 is 12 amino acids. The V gene's germline CDR1 is MNHEY and CDR2 SVGAGI. V was cut by 5 bases and J by 8 bases, with 12 bases left in between. CDR3 region: CASSPGPPGYTF. The CDR3, as DNA: TGTGCCAGCAGTCCCGGGCCTCCGGGCTACACCTTC.

The rearrangement uses TRBV19 and TRBJ1-1; 8 bases line up with TRBD1. V trimming: 1 base; J trimming: 4 bases; junction bases outside the gene matches: 5. The length of the CDR3 is 15 residues. Looked up from germline, CDR1 is LNHDA and CDR2 is SQIVND (reference sequence). CDR3 bases: TGTGCCAGTAGTATAGCTCCGACAGGGGCCACTGAAGCTTTCTTT. It specifies CASSIAPTGATEAFF.

V is TRBV6-1 and J is TRBJ1-1; 8 nucleotides match TRBD1. J was trimmed by 10 bases and V by 6 bases; bases with no gene match: 7. CDR3 length: 12 amino acids. Germline CDR1 and CDR2: MNHNS and SASEGT. This CDR3 reads CASRLDREGAFF. CDR3 sequence (DNA): TGTGCCAGCAGGTTGGACAGGGAGGGAGCTTTCTTT.

The chain employs TRBV27 and TRBJ1-2; 9 bases map to TRBD1. V lost 0 bases, J lost 7 bases, and 18 bases stayed unmatched. The CDR3 loop spans 19 amino acids. Germline assignment: CDR1 MNHEY and CDR2 SMNVEV (reference sequence). The CDR3 here is CASSLSLDRGSPRRRGYTF. The CDR3 DNA reads as TGTGCCAGCAGTTTATCGTTGGACAGGGGCTCTCCCCGCCGCCGTGGCTACACCTTC.

Points on this clone: The same CDR3 can be traced to other DNA sequences in this sample. The CDR3 reads CASSYRGTGNYGYTF. CDR3 sequence (DNA): TGTGCCAGCAGTTATAGGGGGACAGGGAACTATGGCTACACCTTC. This chain uses TRBV6-5 with TRBJ1-2; 9 nucleotides line up with TRBD1. J gave up 2 bases and V 3 bases, and 4 bases lay outside the gene matches. CDR1 MNHEY and CDR2 SVGAGI come from the germline V gene. The length of the CDR3 is 15 residues.

The chain couples TRBV4-2 to TRBJ2-3; TRBD2 aligns across 11 bases. The V gene end was trimmed by 0 bases and the J gene end by 2 bases; junction bases not matched to a gene: 7. Germline CDR1 is LGHNA and CDR2 is YNFKEQ. The CDR3 runs 18 residues. The CDR3 here is CASSQDAGLAEFTDTQYF. The CDR3 DNA follows: TGTGCCAGCAGCCAAGATGCGGGACTAGCGGAATTCACAGATACGCAGTATTTT.

The chain couples TRBV18 to TRBJ1-5, with 8 bases lining up with TRBD1. Trimming at V came to 2 bases and at J to 5 bases, leaving 5 bases not matched to a gene. Germline CDR1 reads KGHSH; CDR2 reads LQKENI. The CDR3 has 15 amino acids. The DNA for the CDR3 is TGTGCCAGCTCACCAGGGACAGGAACTTATCAGCCCCAGCATTTT. This encodes CASSPGTGTYQPQHF.

This chain uses TRBV4-3 with TRBJ2-7, with 8 nucleotides matching TRBD2. Germline V lookup: CDR1 LGHNA, CDR2 YSLEER. This CDR3 has 15 amino acids. Trimming cost V 4 bases and J 2 bases; bases outside gene matches: 7. CDR3 in amino acids: CASSRYNSGAYEQYF. The DNA of the CDR3 is TGCGCCAGCAGCCGATATAATAGCGGGGCCTACGAGCAGTACTTC.

The chain combines TRBV28 with TRBJ1-4; 12 bases agree with TRBD1. This CDR3 region has 16 residues. V dropped 3 bases and J dropped 8; count of bases not matched to a gene: 7. Germline assignment: CDR1 MDHEN and CDR2 SYDVKM. CDR3 DNA: TGTGCCAGCAGTTTGGGGACAGGGGGCGTTCGGGAAAAACTGTTTTTT. It encodes CASSLGTGGVREKLFF.

CDR3 coding DNA: TGTGCCTGGAGTCAGTGGGGGACTGCTAACTATGGCTACACCTTC. Encoded protein: CAWSQWGTANYGYTF. This sequence joins TRBV30 and TRBJ1-2; weak D call: TRBD1 (5 bases). The CDR3 consists of 15 residues. Germline V gives CDR1 GTSNPN, CDR2 SVGIG (reference sequence). Trimming stripped 2 bases from V and 0 bases from J, with 13 bases between.

The chain recombines TRBV6-5 with TRBJ2-3; D unresolved. Germline CDR1 reads MNHEY; CDR2 reads SVGAGI. The CDR3 has 13 residues. V was cut by 5 bases and J by 4 bases, with 10 bases left in between. The DNA of the CDR3 is TGTGCCAGCAGTCGTCTAAGGGCAGATACGCAGTATTTT. This codes for CASSRLRADTQYF.

The chain joins TRBV7-8 to TRBJ2-1; TRBD1 or TRBD2 may be the D gene (6 bases each). The CDR3 extends over 13 amino acids. The V and J ends lost 1 base and 9 bases respectively, with 10 bases between them. CDR1 is SGHVS, CDR2 FQNEAQ, per germline. DNA for the CDR3: TGTGCCAGCAGCTTAGGGGGGGCGCGTGAGCAGTTCTTC. Its translation is CASSLGGAREQFF.

The sample holds one count of this clone. V is TRBV28 and J is TRBJ1-2; D is possibly TRBD1 (5 bases). The CDR3 is made up of 13 amino acids. The germline V and J ends were trimmed by 4 bases and 4 bases, with 10 bases remaining between them. CDR1 MDHEN and CDR2 SYDVKM come from the germline V gene. CDR3 sequence: CASSSMGGYGYTF. Written as DNA, the CDR3 is TGTGCCAGCAGTTCCATGGGGGGCTATGGCTACACCTTC.

The chain has TRBV7-6 and TRBJ2-3; D remains unclear. This CDR3 has 13 residues. V dropped 4 bases and J dropped 4 bases, with 9 bases sitting between them. Germline V CDR1 and CDR2: SGHVS, FNYEAQ. The CDR3 bases are TGTGCCAGCAGCTCTTTAGCCCCAGATACGCAGTATTTT. Residues: CASSSLAPDTQYF.

The J gene is TRBJ2-7, the V gene TRBV12-5; D remains unclear. The V end lost 2 bases, the J end lost 5 bases, and 7 bases lay between the germline ends. CDR1 and CDR2 from the germline V gene are LGHNT and FRNRAP. The CDR3 totals 12 residues. The CDR3: CASGLRGDEQYF. The CDR3 bases are TGTGCTAGTGGTTTGCGCGGTGACGAGCAGTACTTC.

On this clone itself: Within the sample, other DNA sequences also encode this same CDR3. The chain employs TRBV19 and TRBJ2-1; no clear D. The CDR3 sequence is 14 residues long. V was cut by 3 bases and J by 0 bases, with 6 bases left in between. From germline, CDR1 is LNHDA and CDR2 SQIVND (reference sequence). The CDR3 sequence: CASSILSSYNEQFF. CDR3 sequence (DNA): TGTGCCAGTAGTATTCTGAGCTCCTACAATGAGCAGTTCTTC.

The J gene is TRBJ1-6, the V gene TRBV6-1; 7 bases line up with TRBD1. The CDR3 is 16 amino acids. Germline V gene lookup returns CDR1 MNHNS and CDR2 SASEGT. J gave up 4 bases and V 3 bases, and 6 bases lay outside the gene matches. CDR3 region: CASSDPGTEYNSPLHF. As DNA, the CDR3 is TGTGCCAGCAGTGACCCCGGGACAGAATATAATTCACCCCTCCACTTT.

The chain is built from TRBV7-2 and TRBJ1-5; the D is unclear. CDR3 length: 15 residues. Deletions cut 5 bases from V and 4 bases from J, with 15 bases between. In germline, CDR1 is SGHTA, CDR2 FQGNSA. This CDR3 reads CASSPSVAGNQPQHF. DNA for the CDR3: TGTGCCAGCAGCCCCTCTGTCGCGGGGAATCAGCCCCAGCATTTT.

As for this clone: The same CDR3 also results from other DNA sequences found in this sample. This rearrangement joins TRBV20-1 to TRBJ2-3; D unresolved. The CDR3 is 11 residues long. Germline V CDR1 and CDR2: DFQATT, SNEGSKA (reference sequence). V was shortened by 1 base and J by 4 bases, with 3 bases between the two germline ends. The CDR3 loop reads CSARVSDTQYF. The CDR3 bases are TGCAGTGCTAGAGTCTCAGATACGCAGTATTTT.

About this clone itself: Other DNA sequences from this sample encode an identical CDR3 as well. The rearrangement joins TRBV6-6 to TRBJ1-4; D may be TRBD1 (5 bases). V dropped 2 bases and J dropped 4 bases, with 8 bases sitting between them. The CDR3 is made up of 14 amino acids. CDR1 and CDR2 (germline): MNHNY, SVGAGI (reference sequence). In nucleotides, the CDR3 is TGTGCCAGCAGTTACGGGCAGGGTAATGAAAAACTGTTTTTT. Translation gives CASSYGQGNEKLFF.